Below, 5 T cell receptor beta chains from the same sample are listed, as sequenced in a study of blood T cell repertoires in COVID-19 (dated by TCRdb to 2019 to 2021). Library prep was done by the immunoSEQ multiplex PCR assay. TCRdb re-hosts the immuneACCESS table, in-frame sequences only. Its copies lack some clones; in the studies checked, an unresolved V gene accounts for under half of them, and the cause for the rest is not known. The table for this sample lists 310,000 or so clones; about 91% of them were counted only once. The ten biggest clones cover over 9% of the sample. The sequencing input was PBMCs or T cells enriched from blood (not recorded which). The receptors were sampled from a middle-aged woman who had recovered from COVID-19.

The chain employs TRBV7-9 and TRBJ2-2; no reliable D call. The CDR3 contains 14 residues. Germline-derived CDR1 and CDR2 are SEHNR and FQNEAQ (reference sequence). Trimming shortened V by 3 bases and J by 1 base, and 6 bases separated the two germline ends. CDR3 DNA: TGTGCCAGCAGCTTCTATCTGAACACCGGGGAGCTGTTTTTT. Translated: CASSFYLNTGELFF.

The V gene is TRBV11-2, the J gene TRBJ1-1, with D tentatively TRBD1 (5 bases). Germline V gene data show CDR1 as SGHAT and CDR2 as FQNNGV. The V end was cut by 0 bases, the J end by 5 bases, with 13 bases between. The CDR3 covers 15 residues. DNA of the CDR3: TGTGCCAGCAGCTTAGAAGGGGTCGAAGGAACTGAAGCTTTCTTT. Protein: CASSLEGVEGTEAFF. Drawing the rest from reference TRBV11-2 and TRBJ1-1, the complete variable domain is EAGVAQSPRYKIIEKRQSVAFWCNPISGHATLYWYQQILGQGPKLLIQFQNNGVVDDSQLPKDRFSAERLKGVDSTLKIQPAKLEDSAVYLCASSLEGVEGTEAFFGQGTRLTVV.

V gene TRBV9 combines with J gene TRBJ1-1; 7 bases are a match to TRBD1. The germline CDR1 and CDR2 sequences are SGDLS and YYNGEE. CDR3 length: 15 residues. The V gene end was trimmed by 4 bases and the J gene end by 3 bases; junction bases not matched to a gene: 9. The CDR3 spells CASSPRDRLDTEAFF. CDR3 bases: TGTGCCAGCAGCCCCCGGGACAGATTGGACACTGAAGCTTTCTTT.

The V and J genes are TRBV6-5 and TRBJ2-7, with 7 bases lining up with TRBD1. With 0 bases clipped from V and 3 bases from J, the junction kept 8 bases outside the gene matches. CDR3 length: 16 residues. Germline assignment: CDR1 MNHEY and CDR2 SVGAGI. CDR3 sequence reads: CASSYSNPGQHYEQYF. In nucleotides, the CDR3 is TGTGCCAGCAGTTACTCGAATCCGGGACAGCACTACGAGCAGTACTTC.

The gene calls are TRBV27 and TRBJ1-2; TRBD1 aligns across 8 bases. The CDR3 runs 13 residues. The junction had 4 bases not matched to a gene; V was cut back by 4 bases and J by 6 bases. Germline assignment: CDR1 MNHEY and CDR2 SMNVEV (reference sequence). The CDR3, as DNA: TGTGCCAGCAGTTCCCAGGGGGCGGATGGCTACACCTTC. Encoded protein: CASSSQGADGYTF.